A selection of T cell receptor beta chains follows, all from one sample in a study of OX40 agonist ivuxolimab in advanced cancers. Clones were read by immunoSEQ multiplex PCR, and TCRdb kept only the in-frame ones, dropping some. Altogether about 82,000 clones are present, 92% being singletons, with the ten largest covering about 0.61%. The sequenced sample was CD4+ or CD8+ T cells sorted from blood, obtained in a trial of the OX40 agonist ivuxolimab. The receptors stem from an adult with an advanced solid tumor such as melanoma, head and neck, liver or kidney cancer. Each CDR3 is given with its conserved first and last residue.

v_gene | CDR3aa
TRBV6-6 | CASSVDRGPNEQYF
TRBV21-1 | CASSKALSRQRGRNQPQHF
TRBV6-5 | CASSYSAGSSYEQYF
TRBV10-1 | CASSMGPREGGEQFF
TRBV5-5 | CASSSSPGANTGELFF
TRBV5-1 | CASSVASTGTGIVTQYF
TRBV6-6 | CASSEPGLPLYEQYF
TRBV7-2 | CASSTTRATYEQYF
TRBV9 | CASSITTGAGELFF
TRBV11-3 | CASSASVRDYGYTF
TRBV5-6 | CASSLFGLAGGNEQFF
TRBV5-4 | CASRRDKIQETQYF
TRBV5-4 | CASSGGEGAGGYTF
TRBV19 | CASSIGGYNQPQHF
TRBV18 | CASSPSSGRGTKNIQYF
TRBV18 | CASSTLPGSLDSGNTIYF
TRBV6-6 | CASRGKREAFF